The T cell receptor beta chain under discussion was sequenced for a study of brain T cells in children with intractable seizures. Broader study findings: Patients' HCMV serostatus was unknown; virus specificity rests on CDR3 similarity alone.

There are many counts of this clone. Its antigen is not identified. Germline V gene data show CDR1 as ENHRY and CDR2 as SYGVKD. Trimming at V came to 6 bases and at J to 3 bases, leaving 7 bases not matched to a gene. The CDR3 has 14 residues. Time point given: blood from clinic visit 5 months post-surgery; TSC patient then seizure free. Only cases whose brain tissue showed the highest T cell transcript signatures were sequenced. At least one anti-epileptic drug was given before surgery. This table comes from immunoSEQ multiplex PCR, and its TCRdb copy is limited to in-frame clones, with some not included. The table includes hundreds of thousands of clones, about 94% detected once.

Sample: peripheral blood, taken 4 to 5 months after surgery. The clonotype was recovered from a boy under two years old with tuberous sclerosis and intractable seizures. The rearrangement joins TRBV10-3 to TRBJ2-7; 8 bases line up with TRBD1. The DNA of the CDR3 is TGTGCCATCAGAGATGGACAGGGAGGCTACGAGCAGTACTTC. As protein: CAIRDGQGGYEQYF.